One and the same sample provided the 10 T cell receptor beta chains below, sequenced in a study of shared clonotypes between healthy human individuals. Libraries were prepared by immunoSEQ multiplex PCR; TCRdb keeps only in-frame clonotypes and omits some of them. The sample has some 2,100,000 clones, approximately 94% seen once. Terminally differentiated effector memory CD45RA+ cells were excluded by CCR7 positive selection of CD45RO-negative cells. The sequenced sample was naive CD8+ T cells from PBMCs. The receptors were sampled from a man between 18 and 35 years old in good health. Some clones in this sample may be carry-over from other donors' samples.

The chain employs TRBV2 and TRBJ2-7; 7 bases align to TRBD2. Unmatched junction bases numbered 7, after V lost 2 bases and J lost 0 bases. CDR3 length: 16 amino acids. Germline V CDR1 and CDR2: SNHLY, FYNNEI. The CDR3 coding sequence is TGTGCCAGCAGTGAACCAGCGGGGCTGTACTCCTACGAGCAGTACTTC. This sequence encodes CASSEPAGLYSYEQYF. Supplemented by reference TRBV2 and TRBJ2-7, the full variable domain reads EPEVTQTPSHQVTQMGQEVILRCVPISNHLYFYWYRQILGQKVEFLVSFYNNEISEKSEIFDDQFSVERPDGSNFTLKIRSTKLEDSAMYFCASSEPAGLYSYEQYFGPGTRLTVT.

This chain connects TRBV7-9 to TRBJ2-5; possibly TRBD2 for D (6 bases). V lost 3 bases and J 0 bases, leaving 11 bases between the germline ends. The germline CDR1 and CDR2 sequences are SEHNR and FQNEAQ (reference sequence). This CDR3 contains 15 residues. DNA of the CDR3: TGTGCCAGCAGCTTCCGTGGGGGGTACCAAGAGACCCAGTACTTC. This sequence encodes CASSFRGGYQETQYF.

The chain is built from TRBV5-1 and TRBJ1-3, with D unclear. The CDR3 sequence is 15 residues long. The germline CDR1 and CDR2 sequences are SGHRS and YFSETQ. Trimming cost V 4 bases and J 1 base, with 12 bases left between them. The CDR3 reads CASSPDRRSGNTIYF. The DNA of the CDR3 is TGCGCCAGCAGCCCGGATCGGAGGTCTGGAAACACCATATATTTT.

The gene calls are TRBV2 and TRBJ1-1, with 9 nucleotides matching TRBD1. This CDR3 spans 12 amino acids. The V gene's germline CDR1 is SNHLY and CDR2 FYNNEI. V lost 10 bases to trimming and J lost 3 bases; unmatched junction nucleotides: 3. Here the CDR3 DNA reads TGTGCCACCTGGACAGGGGACACTGAAGCTTTCTTT. Its protein product is CATWTGDTEAFF.

The chain carries TRBV10-3 and TRBJ2-2; D may be TRBD2 (6 bases). In germline, CDR1 is ENHRY, CDR2 SYGVKD. V was shortened by 10 bases and J by 2 bases, with 17 bases between the two germline ends. CDR3 length: 15 amino acids. CDR3 DNA sequence: TGTGCCACCCGCAAGTGGGAGGAAAACACCGGGGAGCTGTTTTTT. Translation gives CATRKWEENTGELFF.

The chain couples TRBV4-3 to TRBJ1-3; tentative D call: TRBD1 (5 bases). The CDR3 runs 16 residues. V gave up 0 bases and J gave up 6 bases, with 15 bases separating them. Germline values: CDR1 LGHNA, CDR2 YSLEER. The CDR3 is CASSQEGENPENTIYF. In DNA, the CDR3 is TGCGCCAGCAGCCAAGAAGGGGAAAACCCCGAAAACACCATATATTTT.

This clone has more than one count but fewer than ten. This chain uses TRBV4-1 with TRBJ2-2; no firm D call. From germline, CDR1 is MGHRA and CDR2 YSYEKL. This CDR3 region has 13 residues. Trimming removed 2 bases from V and 3 bases from J, with 4 bases in between. CDR3 nucleotide sequence: TGCGCCAGCAGCCAAAAAGACACCGGGGAGCTGTTTTTT. This encodes CASSQKDTGELFF.

V is TRBV27 and J is TRBJ1-1, with D perhaps TRBD1 (5 bases). CDR3 length: 14 amino acids. In germline, CDR1 is MNHEY, CDR2 SMNVEV (reference sequence). Deletions cut 4 bases from V and 0 bases from J, with 9 bases between. The CDR3 spells CASSYGRVNTEAFF. DNA of the CDR3: TGTGCCAGCAGTTATGGCAGGGTGAACACTGAAGCTTTCTTT.

The V gene is TRBV27, the J gene TRBJ2-3, with 10 bases identical to TRBD2. The CDR3 runs to 17 residues. Trimming removed 6 bases from V and 0 bases from J; junction bases left unmatched: 9. Germline loops: CDR1 MNHEY, CDR2 SMNVEV (reference sequence). CDR3: CASRRLAGEGSTDTQYF. CDR3 in DNA: TGTGCCAGCAGGCGTCTAGCGGGAGAGGGGAGCACAGATACGCAGTATTTT.

The J gene is TRBJ2-7, the V gene TRBV27; perhaps TRBD1 as D (6 bases). The V end lost 10 bases, the J end lost 3 bases, and 16 bases lay between the germline ends. The CDR3 has 13 amino acids. Germline CDR1 reads MNHEY; CDR2 reads SMNVEV (reference sequence). CDR3 protein: CATAAGANYEQYF. CDR3 DNA: TGTGCCACCGCCGCAGGGGCTAACTACGAGCAGTACTTC.